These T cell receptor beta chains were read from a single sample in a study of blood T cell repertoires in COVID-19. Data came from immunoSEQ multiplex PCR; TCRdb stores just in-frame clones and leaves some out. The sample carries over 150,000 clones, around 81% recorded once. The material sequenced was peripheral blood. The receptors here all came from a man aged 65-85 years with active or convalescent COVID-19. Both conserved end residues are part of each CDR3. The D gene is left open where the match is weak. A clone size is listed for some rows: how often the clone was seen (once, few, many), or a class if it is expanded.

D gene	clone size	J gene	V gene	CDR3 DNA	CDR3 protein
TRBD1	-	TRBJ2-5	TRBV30	TGTGCCTGGAGCGGACAGGGGTCCGGGTTTGCCCAGTACTTC	CAWSGQGSGFAQYF
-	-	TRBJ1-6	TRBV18	TGTGCCAGCTCACCACCCAGCGGTTATAATTCACCCCTCCACTTT	CASSPPSGYNSPLHF
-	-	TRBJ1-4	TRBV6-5	TGTGCCAGCAGAAGGGACACTGCAACTAATGAAAAACTGTTTTTT	CASRRDTATNEKLFF
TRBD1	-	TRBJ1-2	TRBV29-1	TGCAGCGTTGACAGGGGGAACTATGGCTACACCTTC	CSVDRGNYGYTF
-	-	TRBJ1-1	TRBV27	TGTGCCAGCAGTTTAGAGGGTTTCGCTGAAGCTTTCTTT	CASSLEGFAEAFF
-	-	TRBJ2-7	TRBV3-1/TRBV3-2	TGTGCCAGCAGCCAAAGGGGGTCCCGACACGAGCAGTACTTC	CASSQRGSRHEQYF
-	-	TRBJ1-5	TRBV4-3	TGCGCCAGCAGCCAAGATGACAGTAACAATCAGCCCCAGCATTTT	CASSQDDSNNQPQHF
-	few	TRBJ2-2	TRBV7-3	TGTGCCAGCAGCCCCAGGGCCGCTAGGCTGAATGTTGGGGAGCTGTTTTTT	CASSPRAARLNVGELFF
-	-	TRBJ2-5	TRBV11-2	TGTGCCAGCAGCTTCGGTCAAGGGGTTAGGCAAGAGACCCAGTACTTC	CASSFGQGVRQETQYF
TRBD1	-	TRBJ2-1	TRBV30	TGTGCCTGGAGTGAGGGACAGGGGGCCAATGAGCAGTTCTTC	CAWSEGQGANEQFF
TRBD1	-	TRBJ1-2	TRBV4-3	TGCGCCAGCAGCCCCCGGACAGGGAAGAATGGCTACACCTTC	CASSPRTGKNGYTF
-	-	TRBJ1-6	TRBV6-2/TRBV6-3	TGTGCCAGCAGTTACTCAGGGGGATTTAATTCACCCCTCCACTTT	CASSYSGGFNSPLHF
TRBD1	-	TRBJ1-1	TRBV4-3	TGCGCCAGCAGCCACACAGTGACAGGGGGCGACGGCACTGAAGCTTTCTTT	CASSHTVTGGDGTEAFF
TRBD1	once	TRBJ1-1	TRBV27	TGTGCCAGCAGTCCCCGGGACAGTGGTCTTAGGGCTGAAGCTTTCTTT	CASSPRDSGLRAEAFF
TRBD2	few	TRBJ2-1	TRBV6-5	TGTGCCAGCAGTTACAGACTAGCGAACAACTACAATGAGCAGTTCTTC	CASSYRLANNYNEQFF
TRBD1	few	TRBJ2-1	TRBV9	TGTGCCAGCAGCCCCCGTTTTCGGACAGGGGGGAATGAGCAGTTCTTC	CASSPRFRTGGNEQFF
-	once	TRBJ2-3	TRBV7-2	TGTGCCAGCAGCTTTGACAGGCGATACCTTTCGAGCACAGATACGCAGTATTTT	CASSFDRRYLSSTDTQYF
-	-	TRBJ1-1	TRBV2	TGTGCCAGCAGTGGACAGCCGATGAACACTGAAGCTTTCTTT	CASSGQPMNTEAFF
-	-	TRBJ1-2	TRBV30	TGTGCCTGGAGTGGGAGCCGAGGCAGCTACTATGGCTACACCTTC	CAWSGSRGSYYGYTF
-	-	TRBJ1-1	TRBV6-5	TGTGCCAGCAGTATTCCGGGACACCTCAAATTTGAAGCTTTCTTT	CASSIPGHLKFEAFF
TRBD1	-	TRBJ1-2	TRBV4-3	TGCGCCAGCAGCCAAGATCTTAGAAGGGGGCATGGCTACACCTTC	CASSQDLRRGHGYTF
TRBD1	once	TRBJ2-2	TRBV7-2	TGTGCCAGCAGCTTAGCGGGACAGGTCGTCGGGGAGCTGTTTTTT	CASSLAGQVVGELFF
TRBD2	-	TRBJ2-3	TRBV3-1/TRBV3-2	TGTGCCAGCAGCCCCCTAGCGGGGCCTAGCACAGATACGCAGTATTTT	CASSPLAGPSTDTQYF
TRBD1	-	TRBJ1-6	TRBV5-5	TGTGCCAGCTCCGGGACAGAGGGTTCACCCCTCCACTTT	CASSGTEGSPLHF
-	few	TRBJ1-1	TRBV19	TGTGCCAGTAGTATAGCTGGGCCGCGCATCCTCGCGCCCGAAGCTTTCTTT	CASSIAGPRILAPEAFF